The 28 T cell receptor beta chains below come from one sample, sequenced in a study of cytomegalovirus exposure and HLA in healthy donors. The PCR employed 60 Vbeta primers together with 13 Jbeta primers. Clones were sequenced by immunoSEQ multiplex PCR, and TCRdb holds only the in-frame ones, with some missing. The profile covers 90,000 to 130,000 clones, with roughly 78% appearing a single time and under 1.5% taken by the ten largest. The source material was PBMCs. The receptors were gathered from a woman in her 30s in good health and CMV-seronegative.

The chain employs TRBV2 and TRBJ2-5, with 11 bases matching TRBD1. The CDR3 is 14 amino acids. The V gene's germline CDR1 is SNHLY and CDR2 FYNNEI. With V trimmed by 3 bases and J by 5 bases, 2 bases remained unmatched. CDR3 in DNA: TGTGCCAGCAGTGAGGACAGGGGGCTGGAGACCCAGTACTTC. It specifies CASSEDRGLETQYF.

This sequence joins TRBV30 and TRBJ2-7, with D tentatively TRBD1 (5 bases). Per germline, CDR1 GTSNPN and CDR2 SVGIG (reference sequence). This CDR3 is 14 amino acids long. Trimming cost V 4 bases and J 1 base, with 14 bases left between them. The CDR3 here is CAWIPREGSYEQYF. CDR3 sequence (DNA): TGTGCCTGGATTCCCAGGGAAGGTTCCTACGAGCAGTACTTC.

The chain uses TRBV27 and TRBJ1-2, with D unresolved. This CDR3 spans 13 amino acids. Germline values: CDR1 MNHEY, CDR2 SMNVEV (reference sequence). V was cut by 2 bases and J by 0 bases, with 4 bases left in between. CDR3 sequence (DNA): TGTGCCAGCAGTTTACAGGCTAACTATGGCTACACCTTC. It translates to CASSLQANYGYTF.

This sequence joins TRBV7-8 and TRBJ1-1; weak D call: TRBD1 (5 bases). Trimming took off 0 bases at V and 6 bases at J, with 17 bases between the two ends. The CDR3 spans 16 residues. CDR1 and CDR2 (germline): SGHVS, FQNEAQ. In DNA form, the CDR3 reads TGTGCCAGCAGCTTAGCGTCGCCGGCAGGGTTTTCTGAAGCTTTCTTT. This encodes CASSLASPAGFSEAFF.

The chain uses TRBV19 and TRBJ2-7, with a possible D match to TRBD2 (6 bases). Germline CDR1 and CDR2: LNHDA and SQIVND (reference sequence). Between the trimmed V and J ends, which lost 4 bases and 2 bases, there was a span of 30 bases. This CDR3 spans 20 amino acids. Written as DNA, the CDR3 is TGTGCCAGTAGTACCCCAGTGGGGACGGGAGTACATCATCCGCCCTACGAGCAGTACTTC. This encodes CASSTPVGTGVHHPPYEQYF.

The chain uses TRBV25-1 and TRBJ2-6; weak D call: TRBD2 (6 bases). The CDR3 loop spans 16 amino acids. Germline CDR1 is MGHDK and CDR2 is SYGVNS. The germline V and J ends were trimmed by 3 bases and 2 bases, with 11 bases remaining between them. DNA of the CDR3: TGTGCCAGCAGTGAGGGCGGGGAAGCTGGGGCCAACGTCCTGACTTTC. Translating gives CASSEGGEAGANVLTF.

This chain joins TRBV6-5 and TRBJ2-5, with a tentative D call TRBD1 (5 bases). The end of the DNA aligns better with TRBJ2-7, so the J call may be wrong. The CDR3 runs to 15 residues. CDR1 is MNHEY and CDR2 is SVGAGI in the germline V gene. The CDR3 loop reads CASSYSSQGDNEQYF. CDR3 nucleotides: TGTGCCAGCAGTTACTCTTCCCAGGGCGATAACGAGCAGTACTTC.

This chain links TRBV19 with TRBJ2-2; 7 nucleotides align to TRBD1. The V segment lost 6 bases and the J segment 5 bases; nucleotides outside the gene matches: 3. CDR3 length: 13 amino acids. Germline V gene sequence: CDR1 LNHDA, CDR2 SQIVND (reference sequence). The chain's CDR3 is CASSRGWTGELFF. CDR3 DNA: TGTGCCAGTAGCAGGGGGTGGACCGGGGAGCTGTTTTTT.

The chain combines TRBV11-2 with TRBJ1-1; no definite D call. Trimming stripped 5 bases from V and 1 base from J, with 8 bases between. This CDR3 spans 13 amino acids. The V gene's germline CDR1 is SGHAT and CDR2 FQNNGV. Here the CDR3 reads CASSLGANTEAFF. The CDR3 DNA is TGTGCCAGCAGCCTCGGTGCGAACACTGAAGCTTTCTTT.

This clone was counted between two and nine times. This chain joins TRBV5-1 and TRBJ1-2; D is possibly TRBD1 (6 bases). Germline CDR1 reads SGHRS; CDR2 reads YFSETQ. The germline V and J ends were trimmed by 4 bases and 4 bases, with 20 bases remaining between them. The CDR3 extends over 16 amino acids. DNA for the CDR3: TGCGCCAGCAGCCCGGGGGGCAATTATGCCCGCTATGGCTACACCTTC. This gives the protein CASSPGGNYARYGYTF.

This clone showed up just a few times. The CDR3 sequence: CASSSRVLQGSSGTEAFF. As DNA, the CDR3 is TGTGCCAGCAGCTCCCGGGTCCTACAGGGGTCGTCAGGCACTGAAGCTTTCTTT. The gene calls are TRBV7-9 and TRBJ1-1, with 7 positions matching TRBD1. The CDR3 spans 18 residues. From germline, CDR1 is SEHNR and CDR2 FQNEAQ (reference sequence). Trimming removed 4 bases from V and 4 bases from J; junction bases left unmatched: 18.

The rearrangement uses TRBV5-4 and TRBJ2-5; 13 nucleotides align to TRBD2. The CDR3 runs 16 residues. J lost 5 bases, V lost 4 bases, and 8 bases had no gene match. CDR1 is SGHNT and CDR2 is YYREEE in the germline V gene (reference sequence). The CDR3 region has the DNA TGTGCCAGCAGCCCCACTAGCGGGAGGGCCACGGAGACCCAGTACTTC. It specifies CASSPTSGRATETQYF. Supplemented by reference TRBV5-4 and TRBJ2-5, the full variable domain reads ETGVTQSPTHLIKTRGQQVTLRCSSQSGHNTVSWYQQALGQGPQFIFQYYREEENGRGNFPPRFSGLQFPNYSSELNVNALELDDSALYLCASSPTSGRATETQYFGPGTRLLVL.

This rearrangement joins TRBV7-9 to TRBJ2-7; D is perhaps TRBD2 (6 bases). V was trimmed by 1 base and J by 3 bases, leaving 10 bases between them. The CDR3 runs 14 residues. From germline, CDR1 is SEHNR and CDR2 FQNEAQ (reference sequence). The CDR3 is CASSLEFGGYEQYF. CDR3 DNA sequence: TGTGCCAGCAGCTTAGAGTTCGGGGGCTACGAGCAGTACTTC. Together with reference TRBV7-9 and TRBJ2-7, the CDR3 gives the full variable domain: DTGVSQNPRHKITKRGQNVTFRCDPISEHNRLYWYRQTLGQGPEFLTYFQNEAQLEKSRLLSDRFSAERPKGSFSTLEIQRTEQGDSAMYLCASSLEFGGYEQYFGPGTRLTVT.

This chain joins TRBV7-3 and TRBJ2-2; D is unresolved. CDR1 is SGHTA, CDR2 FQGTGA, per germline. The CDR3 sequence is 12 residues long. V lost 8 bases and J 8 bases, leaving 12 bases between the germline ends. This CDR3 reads CASRLEIGELFF. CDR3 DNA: TGTGCCAGCCGTCTAGAGATTGGGGAGCTGTTTTTT. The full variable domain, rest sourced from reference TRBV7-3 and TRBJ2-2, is GAGVSQTPSNKVTEKGKYVELRCDPISGHTALYWYRQSLGQGPEFLIYFQGTGAADDSGLPNDRFFAVRPEGSVSTLKIQRTERGDSAVYLCASRLEIGELFFGEGSRLTVL.

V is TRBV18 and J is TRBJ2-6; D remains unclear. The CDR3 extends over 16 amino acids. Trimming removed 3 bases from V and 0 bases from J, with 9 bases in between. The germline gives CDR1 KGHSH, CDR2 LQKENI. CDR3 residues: CASSPWSISGANVLTF. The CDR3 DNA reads TGTGCCAGCTCACCCTGGAGCATCTCTGGGGCCAACGTCCTGACTTTC.

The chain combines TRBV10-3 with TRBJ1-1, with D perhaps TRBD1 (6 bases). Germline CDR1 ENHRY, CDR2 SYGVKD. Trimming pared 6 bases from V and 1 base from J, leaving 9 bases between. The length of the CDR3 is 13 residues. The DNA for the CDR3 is TGTGCCATCAGGGACAGCGGGAACACTGAAGCTTTCTTT. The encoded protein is CAIRDSGNTEAFF.

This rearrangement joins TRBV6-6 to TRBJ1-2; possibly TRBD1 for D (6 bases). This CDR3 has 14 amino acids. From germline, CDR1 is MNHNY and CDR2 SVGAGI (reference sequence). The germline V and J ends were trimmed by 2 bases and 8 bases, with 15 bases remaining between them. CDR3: CASSYGPGVQGYTF. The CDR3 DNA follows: TGTGCCAGCAGTTACGGCCCAGGGGTGCAAGGCTACACCTTC.

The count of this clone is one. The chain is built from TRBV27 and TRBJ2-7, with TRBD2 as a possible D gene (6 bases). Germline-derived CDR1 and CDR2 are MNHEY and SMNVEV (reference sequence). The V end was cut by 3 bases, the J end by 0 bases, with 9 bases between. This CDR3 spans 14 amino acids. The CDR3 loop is CASSFGRSSYEQYF. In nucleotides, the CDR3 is TGTGCCAGCAGTTTTGGGAGGAGCTCCTACGAGCAGTACTTC.

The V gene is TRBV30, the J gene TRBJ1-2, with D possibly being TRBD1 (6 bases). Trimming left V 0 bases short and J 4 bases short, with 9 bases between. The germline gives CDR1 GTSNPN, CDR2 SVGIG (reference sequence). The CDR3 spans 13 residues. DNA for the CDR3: TGTGCCTGGAGTGTACAGGGTTCCTATGGCTACACCTTC. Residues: CAWSVQGSYGYTF.

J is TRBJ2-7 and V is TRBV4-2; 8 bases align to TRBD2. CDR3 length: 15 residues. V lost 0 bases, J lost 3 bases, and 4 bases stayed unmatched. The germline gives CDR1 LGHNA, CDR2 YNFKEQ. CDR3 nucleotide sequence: TGTGCCAGCAGCCAAGAGAGACTAGCGCGCTACGAGCAGTACTTC. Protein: CASSQERLARYEQYF.

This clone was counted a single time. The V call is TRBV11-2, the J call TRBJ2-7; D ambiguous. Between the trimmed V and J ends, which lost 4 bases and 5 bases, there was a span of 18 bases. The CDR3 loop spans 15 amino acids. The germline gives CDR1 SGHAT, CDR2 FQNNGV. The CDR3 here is CASSSPSDNADEQYF. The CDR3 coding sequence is TGTGCCAGCAGCTCCCCTTCCGATAACGCGGACGAGCAGTACTTC.

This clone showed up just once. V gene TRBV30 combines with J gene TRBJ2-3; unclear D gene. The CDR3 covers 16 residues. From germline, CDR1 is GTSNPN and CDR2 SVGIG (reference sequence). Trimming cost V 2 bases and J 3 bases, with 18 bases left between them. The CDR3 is CAWSPASAEVTDTQYF. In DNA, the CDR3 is TGTGCCTGGAGTCCCGCCTCTGCGGAAGTAACAGATACGCAGTATTTT.

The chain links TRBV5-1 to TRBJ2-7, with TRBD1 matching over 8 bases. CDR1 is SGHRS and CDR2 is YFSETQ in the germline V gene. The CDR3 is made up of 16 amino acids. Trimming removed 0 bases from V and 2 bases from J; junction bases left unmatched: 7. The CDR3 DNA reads TGCGCCAGCAGCTTGGACGGGACAGGCACTACCTACGAGCAGTACTTC. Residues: CASSLDGTGTTYEQYF.

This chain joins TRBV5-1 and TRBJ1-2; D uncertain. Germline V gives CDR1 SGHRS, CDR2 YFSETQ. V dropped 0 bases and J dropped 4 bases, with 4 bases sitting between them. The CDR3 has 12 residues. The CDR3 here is CASSLDSYGYTF. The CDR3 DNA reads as TGCGCCAGCAGCTTGGACAGCTATGGCTACACCTTC. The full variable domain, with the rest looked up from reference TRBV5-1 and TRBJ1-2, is KAGVTQTPRYLIKTRGQQVTLSCSPISGHRSVSWYQQTPGQGLQFLFEYFSETQRNKGNFPGRFSGRQFSNSRSEMNVSTLELGDSALYLCASSLDSYGYTFGSGTRLTVV.

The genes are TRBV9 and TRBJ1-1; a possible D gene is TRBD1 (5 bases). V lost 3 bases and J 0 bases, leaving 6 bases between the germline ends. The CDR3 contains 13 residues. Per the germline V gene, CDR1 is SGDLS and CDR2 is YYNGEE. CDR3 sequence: CASSGTMNTEAFF. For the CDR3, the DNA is TGTGCCAGCAGCGGGACAATGAACACTGAAGCTTTCTTT.

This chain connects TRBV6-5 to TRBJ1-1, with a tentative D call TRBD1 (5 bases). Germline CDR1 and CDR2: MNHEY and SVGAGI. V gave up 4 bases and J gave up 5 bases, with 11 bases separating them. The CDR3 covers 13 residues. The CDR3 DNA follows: TGTGCCAGCAGTTTTTGGGAGGGGACTGAAGCTTTCTTT. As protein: CASSFWEGTEAFF.

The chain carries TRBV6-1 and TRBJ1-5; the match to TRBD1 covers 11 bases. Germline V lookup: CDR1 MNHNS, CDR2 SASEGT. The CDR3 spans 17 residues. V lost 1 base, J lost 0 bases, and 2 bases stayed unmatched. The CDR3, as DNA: TGTGCCAGCAGTGAAGGGACAGGGGGCTCTAGCAATCAGCCCCAGCATTTT. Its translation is CASSEGTGGSSNQPQHF.

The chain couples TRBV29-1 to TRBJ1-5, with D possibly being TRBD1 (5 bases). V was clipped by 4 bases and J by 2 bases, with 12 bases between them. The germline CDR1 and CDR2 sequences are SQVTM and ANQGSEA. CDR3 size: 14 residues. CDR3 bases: TGCAGCGTTGTTGAAGGGGCAGGCAATCAGCCCCAGCATTTT. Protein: CSVVEGAGNQPQHF.